A single sample is the source of the 10 T cell receptor beta chains below, sequenced in a study of Ad26.COV2.S vaccination and SARS-CoV-2 variants. Here immunoSEQ multiplex PCR was the method, and the copy in TCRdb shows in-frame clones only, minus some. Of about 480,000 clones listed, roughly 87% are singletons. Treatment: roughly 20 received Ad26.COV2.S at low or high dose, single or two shots; 5 received placebo; per-sample allocation not given. Sampling took place 63 days after the first vaccine or placebo injection. Sequenced here: peripheral blood, sampled in a trial of Ad26.COV2.S vaccine versus placebo. These receptors were collected from a person aged 18-60 years who received the Ad26.COV2.S COVID-19 vaccine or a placebo.

The chain carries TRBV12-3 or TRBV12-4 and TRBJ2-3, with 8 bases identical to TRBD1. The junction had 3 bases not matched to a gene; V was cut back by 5 bases and J by 5 bases. The CDR3 has 13 amino acids. The CDR3 DNA is TGTGCCAGCAGTCCCGGGACAGGAGATACGCAGTATTTT. Protein product: CASSPGTGDTQYF.

This clone was seen a few times. This chain links TRBV4-1 with TRBJ1-1, with unresolved D. Germline CDR1 is MGHRA and CDR2 is YSYEKL. V was cut by 6 bases and J by 2 bases, with 7 bases left in between. This CDR3 region has 12 residues. CDR3 amino acids: CASRSQNTEAFF. As DNA, the CDR3 is TGCGCCAGCAGGAGCCAAAACACTGAAGCTTTCTTT.

This chain joins TRBV27 and TRBJ2-7; 9 bases map to TRBD2. Germline V lookup: CDR1 MNHEY, CDR2 SMNVEV (reference sequence). The CDR3 is made up of 18 amino acids. V dropped 7 bases and J dropped 3; count of bases not matched to a gene: 19. The CDR3 protein is CASTTSGRGGVSYYEQYF. The CDR3 DNA is TGTGCCAGCACCACATCCGGGCGGGGGGGCGTCTCCTACTACGAGCAGTACTTC.

The CDR3 DNA reads as TGTGCCAGCAGTTCGCGGGGCCTTAGGGGCGGCAACACCATATATTTT. The encoded protein is CASSSRGLRGGNTIYF. V gene TRBV6-6 combines with J gene TRBJ1-3, with a possible D match to TRBD1 (5 bases). V was pared by 4 bases and J by 7 bases, with 20 bases between. The CDR3 runs 16 residues. CDR1 and CDR2 (germline): MNHNY, SVGAGI (reference sequence).

The CDR3, as DNA: TGTGCCAGCCAGGTTCCTCCCTACGAGCAGTACTTC. Its protein is CASQVPPYEQYF. This chain uses TRBV28 with TRBJ2-7; D call uncertain. Deletions cut 8 bases from V and 2 bases from J, with 10 bases between. Germline CDR1 and CDR2: MDHEN and SYDVKM. This CDR3 is built from 12 residues.

The chain links TRBV19 to TRBJ2-2; 7 bases are shared with TRBD1. CDR1 and CDR2 (germline): LNHDA, SQIVND (reference sequence). The CDR3 is 13 amino acids. The trim removed 6 bases at V and 7 bases at J, leaving 5 bases unmatched. Here the CDR3 reads CASSLDRVGELFF. DNA for the CDR3: TGTGCCAGTAGCCTTGACAGGGTCGGGGAGCTGTTTTTT.

The chain has TRBV6-5 and TRBJ2-3, with no clear D. CDR3 length: 13 residues. Between the trimmed V and J ends, which lost 8 bases and 5 bases, there was a span of 14 bases. Germline CDR1 is MNHEY and CDR2 is SVGAGI. CDR3 DNA sequence: TGTGCCAGCGCAAGGGTCTGGATAGATACGCAGTATTTT. Its translation: CASARVWIDTQYF.

The J gene is TRBJ2-1, the V gene TRBV2, with 8 bases lining up with TRBD1. V gave up 3 bases and J gave up 6 bases; unmatched junction bases: 7. The CDR3 loop spans 15 amino acids. Germline CDR1 is SNHLY and CDR2 is FYNNEI. The CDR3 loop is CASSDGGQGVNEQFF. For the CDR3, the DNA is TGTGCCAGCAGTGACGGCGGACAGGGTGTCAATGAGCAGTTCTTC.

The chain combines TRBV2 with TRBJ1-2, with D tentatively TRBD1 (6 bases). Germline V lookup: CDR1 SNHLY, CDR2 FYNNEI. Trimming stripped 0 bases from V and 0 bases from J, with 11 bases between. CDR3 length equals 16 residues. CDR3 protein: CASSEARGASNYGYTF. CDR3 coding DNA: TGTGCCAGCAGTGAAGCGCGGGGGGCGTCTAACTATGGCTACACCTTC. The variable domain in full, with the rest retrieved from reference TRBV2 and TRBJ1-2, is EPEVTQTPSHQVTQMGQEVILRCVPISNHLYFYWYRQILGQKVEFLVSFYNNEISEKSEIFDDQFSVERPDGSNFTLKIRSTKLEDSAMYFCASSEARGASNYGYTFGSGTRLTVV.

The chain links TRBV7-2 to TRBJ1-1; 8 nucleotides match TRBD1. With V trimmed by 4 bases and J by 4 bases, 5 bases remained unmatched. CDR1 is SGHTA and CDR2 is FQGNSA in the germline V gene. This CDR3 has 14 residues. In DNA, the CDR3 is TGTGCCAGCAGCTCCCAGGGGGCTGGCACTGAAGCTTTCTTT. Its protein product is CASSSQGAGTEAFF.